These 4 T cell receptor beta chains came from one sample sequenced in a study of control samples from healthy donors and cancer patients. Sequenced by immunoSEQ multiplex PCR; TCRdb stores in-frame clones only, minus some. The sample lists roughly 130,000 clones, about 95% occurring once. Input material: blood. The receptors originated from a man aged 25 to 40 in good health.

This chain uses TRBV10-3 with TRBJ1-5; D unresolved. The CDR3 sequence is 14 residues long. Germline V gives CDR1 ENHRY, CDR2 SYGVKD. The V end was cut by 0 bases, the J end by 3 bases, with 6 bases between. The CDR3 DNA follows: TGTGCCATCAGTGAGTCCCTCTTCAATCAGCCCCAGCATTTT. Translation gives CAISESLFNQPQHF.

This clone was seen a single time. The chain joins TRBV2 to TRBJ1-6; 12 nucleotides match TRBD1. The CDR3 runs 15 residues. Losses at the gene ends were 6 bases for V and 14 bases for J; bases not matched to a gene: 11. Germline V lookup: CDR1 SNHLY, CDR2 FYNNEI. Written as DNA, the CDR3 is TGTGCCAGCAGGACCGGGACAGGGGGCTTAGAAGCCCTCCACTTT. It codes for CASRTGTGGLEALHF.

The CDR3 sequence is CASSTRRFEAFF. The CDR3 DNA sequence: TGTGCCAGCAGCACCCGGCGGTTTGAAGCTTTCTTT. This chain connects TRBV6-6 to TRBJ1-1, with D unclear. There are 12 residues in the CDR3. With 6 bases removed from V and 7 bases from J, the gap between germline ends came to 12 bases. The germline V gene has CDR1 MNHNY and CDR2 SVGAGI (reference sequence).

This chain links TRBV28 with TRBJ1-6, with D possibly TRBD1 on 5 matching bases. Trimming left V 2 bases short and J 10 bases short, with 15 bases between. From germline, CDR1 is MDHEN and CDR2 SYDVKM. The CDR3 has 15 amino acids. CDR3 DNA sequence: TGTGCCAGCAGTTTACCGTTGTCAGGGAAGTCACCCCTCCACTTT. It translates to CASSLPLSGKSPLHF. The full variable domain, with the rest looked up from reference TRBV28 and TRBJ1-6, is DVKVTQSSRYLVKRTGEKVFLECVQDMDHENMFWYRQDPGLGLRLIYFSYDVKMKEKGDIPEGYSVSREKKERFSLILESASTNQTSMYLCASSLPLSGKSPLHFGNGTRLTVT.